This T cell receptor beta chain was sequenced for a study of blood T cell repertoires in COVID-19. This CDR3 is 13 amino acids long. Trimming shortened V by 0 bases and J by 5 bases, and 9 bases separated the two germline ends. Per germline, CDR1 SGHDT and CDR2 YYEEEE. Per the original data handling: Amplification of reference gene primers provided the estimated nucleated cell counts. Sequencing used immunoSEQ multiplex PCR; TCRdb keeps in-frame clones, though not all of them. The V and J calls and the clone size are those of that table, but D and trimming were determined from the DNA. The sample carries some 200,000 clones, 60% to 85% recorded once.

The TCR was taken from a woman aged 70-85 years with acute or convalescent COVID-19. This chain joins TRBV5-6 and TRBJ2-7; D remains ambiguous. Input material: peripheral blood. The CDR3 is CASSLVQLDEQYF. CDR3 DNA: TGTGCCAGCAGCTTGGTGCAGTTGGACGAGCAGTACTTC.